This T cell receptor (beta chain) comes out of a study of T cells in Graves' hyperthyroidism and ophthalmopathy (dated by TCRdb to the late 2010s). Regarding the complete study: Peripheral blood was collected at initial diagnosis, before any treatment. To identify distinguishing TCR V-J signatures, a discovery cohort of 90 to 100 patients was used, comprising 40 to 45 with Graves' ophthalmopathy and some 60 with stable Graves' hyperthyroidism. An independent validation cohort of about 20 hyperthyroidism patients and some 15 patients who later progressed to ophthalmopathy tested prospective prediction of ophthalmopathy. The approximately 95 discovery patients were divided at random into training and test sets in a 7:3 ratio. In about 6 Graves' hyperthyroidism patients, the study also compared T-cell repertoires from thyroid tissue with T-cell repertoires from blood. Following sampling, methimazole starting at 30 mg daily was given to hyperthyroidism patients, and high-dose intravenous methylprednisolone was given to ophthalmopathy patients. According to the paper, TCR Vbeta CDR3 sequencing was carried out on over 130 peripheral blood samples, which came from about 45 ophthalmopathy, approximately 78 hyperthyroidism and 17 progressor patients.

For this clonotype: The antigen it binds to is not known. No base qualities exist here, and no much larger clone lies one base off it.

V sheds 6 bases and J sheds 0 bases, leaving 9 bases between their ends. Based on the germline V gene, the CDR1 and CDR2 sequences are MDHEN and SYDVKM. Reading from cysteine to phenylalanine, the CDR3 counts 14 amino acids. Just the 42-base CDR3 DNA is kept, in frame starting at base 1. The paper as a whole reports these results and caveats: Most expanded thyroid clonotypes (frequency above 0.001) were also detected in blood, suggesting blood repertoires may reflect thyroid immune responses. In validation, progression to ophthalmopathy was predicted by the model with around 71% sensitivity and nearly 75% specificity, a median of roughly 6.4 months before onset. Ophthalmopathy was separated from stable hyperthyroidism by a 13 V-J signature model, with about 88% sensitivity and about 81% specificity obtained in cross-validation and 80%/75% obtained in testing. Sample size was not statistically predetermined, and blinding of investigators to group allocation was not performed.

The TCR beta CDR3 regions were amplified from the RNA transcripts. For the first round of RT-PCR on the TCR CDR3, the HTBI primer set was used together with the Qiagen OneStep RT-PCR kit. The libraries were constructed in a second round of multiplex PCR and then size-selected and purified. Paired-end sequencing of the libraries was performed with 100 bp reads on an Illumina HiSeq2000. In the authors' own workflow: SOAPnuke was used to process the raw data, with reads discarded if the reads contained adapters or uncalled bases, had a mean Phred below 15, or lacked an exact constant-primer or identifier match. COPE v1.2.5 was used to merge high-quality paired reads, and clonotypes were defined as unique nucleotide sequences. Clonotypes were aligned to IMGT TRBV, TRBD and TRBJ reference segments using MiTCR v1.1. The analysis included only V-J combinations with a frequency above 0.0001, which together covered roughly 99% of the repertoires. The TCS score was defined as F50 (clonal expansion) divided by E x V (chaos), with BLOSUM62-based TCRdist calculated between CDR3 peptides within each V-J. Welch's t-statistics and random forest reduced roughly 540 V-J features to 10 to 15, which were used in a naive Bayes classifier (R e1071). TCRdb reprocessing: public reads trimmed at Q25 with fastp, clones called with MiXCR, in-frame beta chains kept. Each entry is one CDR3 protein sequence, shown with its most common DNA and genes. TCRdb, not the original authors, processed these V and J calls. The sample data list some 600,000 distinct CDR3 sequences, and 11% to 15% of these were observed just once. The ten most abundant clones make up roughly 5.7% of the sample.

Hyperthyroidism patients were newly diagnosed, with disease duration under 2 months, and aged 18 to 65 years. Patients with uncontrolled infections, other autoimmune diseases, pregnancy or lactation were excluded. Diagnoses were established on the basis of clinical symptoms, serum thyroxine and TRAb, thyroid ultrasound, and orbital computed tomography. For progressor patients, blood was drawn at the first diagnosis of hyperthyroidism, before any ophthalmopathy symptoms had appeared. PBMCs were isolated from 7.5 to 10 ml of fresh peripheral blood by Ficoll-Paque density gradient centrifugation. Progressor patients were first diagnosed with Graves' hyperthyroidism and then developed ophthalmopathy during follow-up. Trizol reagent was used to extract total RNA, and RNA quality was then checked on an Agilent 2100 Bioanalyzer.

This chain is built from TRBV28 and TRBJ2-1; the D gene identity is not certain. The sequenced sample consisted of blood. The receptor's source is a woman in her thirties with Graves' hyperthyroidism that later progressed to Graves' ophthalmopathy. The CDR3 has the sequence CASRVESSYNEQFF. Here is the DNA: TGTGCCAGCAGGGTCGAGAGCTCCTACAATGAGCAGTTCTTC.